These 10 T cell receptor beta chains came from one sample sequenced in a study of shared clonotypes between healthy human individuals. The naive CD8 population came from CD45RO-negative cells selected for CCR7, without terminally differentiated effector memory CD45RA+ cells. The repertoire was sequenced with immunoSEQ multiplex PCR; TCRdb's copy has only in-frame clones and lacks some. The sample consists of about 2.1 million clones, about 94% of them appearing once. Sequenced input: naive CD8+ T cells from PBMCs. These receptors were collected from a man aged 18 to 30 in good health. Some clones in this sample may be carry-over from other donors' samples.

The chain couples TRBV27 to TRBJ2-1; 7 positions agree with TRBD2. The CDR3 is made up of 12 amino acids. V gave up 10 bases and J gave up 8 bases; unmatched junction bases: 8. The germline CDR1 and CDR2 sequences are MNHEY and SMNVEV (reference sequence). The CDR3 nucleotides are TGTGCCATTCGACCGACTAGCCATGAGCAGTTCTTC. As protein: CAIRPTSHEQFF.

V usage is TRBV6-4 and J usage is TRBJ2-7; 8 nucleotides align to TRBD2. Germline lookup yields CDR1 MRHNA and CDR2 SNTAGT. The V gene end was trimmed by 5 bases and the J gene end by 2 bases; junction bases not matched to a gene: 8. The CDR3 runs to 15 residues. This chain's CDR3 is CASSPASGRTYEQYF. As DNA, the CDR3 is TGTGCCAGCAGTCCAGCTAGCGGGCGAACCTACGAGCAGTACTTC.

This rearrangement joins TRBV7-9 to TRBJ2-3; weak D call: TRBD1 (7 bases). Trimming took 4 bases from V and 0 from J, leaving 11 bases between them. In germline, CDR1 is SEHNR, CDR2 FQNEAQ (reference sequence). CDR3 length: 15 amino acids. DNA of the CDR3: TGTGCCAGCAGCTCACAGGGGACTAGCACAGATACGCAGTATTTT. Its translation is CASSSQGTSTDTQYF.

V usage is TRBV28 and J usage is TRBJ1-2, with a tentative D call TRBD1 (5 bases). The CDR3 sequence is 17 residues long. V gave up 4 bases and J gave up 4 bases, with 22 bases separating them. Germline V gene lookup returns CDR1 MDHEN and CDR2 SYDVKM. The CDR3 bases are TGTGCCAGCAGTTCGAGGCACGTCACCCAGGGACCCTATGGCTACACCTTC. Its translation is CASSSRHVTQGPYGYTF.

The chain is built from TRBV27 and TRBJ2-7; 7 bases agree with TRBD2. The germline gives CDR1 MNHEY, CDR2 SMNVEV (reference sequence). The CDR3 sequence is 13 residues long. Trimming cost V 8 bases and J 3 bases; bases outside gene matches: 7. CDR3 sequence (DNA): TGTGCCAGCGGCTATGGGGGGGTCTACGAGCAGTACTTC. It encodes CASGYGGVYEQYF.

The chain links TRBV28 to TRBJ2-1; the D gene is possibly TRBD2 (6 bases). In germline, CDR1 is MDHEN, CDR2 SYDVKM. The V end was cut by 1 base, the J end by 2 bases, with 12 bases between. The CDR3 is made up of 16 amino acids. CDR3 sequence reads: CASSLYASVTYNEQFF. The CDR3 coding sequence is TGTGCCAGCAGTTTATACGCTAGCGTCACCTACAATGAGCAGTTCTTC.

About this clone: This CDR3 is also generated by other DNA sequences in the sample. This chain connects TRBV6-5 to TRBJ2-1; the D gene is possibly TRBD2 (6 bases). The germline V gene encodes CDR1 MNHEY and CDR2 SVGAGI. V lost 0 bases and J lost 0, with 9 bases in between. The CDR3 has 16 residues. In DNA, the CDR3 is TGTGCCAGCAGTTACTCGGCCGGGAGCTCCTACAATGAGCAGTTCTTC. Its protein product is CASSYSAGSSYNEQFF.

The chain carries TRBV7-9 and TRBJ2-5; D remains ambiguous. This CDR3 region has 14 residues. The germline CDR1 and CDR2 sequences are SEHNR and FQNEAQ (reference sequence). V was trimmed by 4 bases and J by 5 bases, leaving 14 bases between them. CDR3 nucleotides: TGTGCCAGCAGCTCCAGCAAGGAAGTGGAGACCCAGTACTTC. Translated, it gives CASSSSKEVETQYF.

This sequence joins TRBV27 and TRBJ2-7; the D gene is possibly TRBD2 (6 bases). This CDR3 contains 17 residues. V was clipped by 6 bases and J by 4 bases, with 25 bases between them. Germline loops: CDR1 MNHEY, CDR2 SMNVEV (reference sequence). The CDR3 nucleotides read TGTGCCAGCAGCAGTTTAGCGGCGGTCGCCACCAAATACGAGCAGTACTTC. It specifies CASSSLAAVATKYEQYF.

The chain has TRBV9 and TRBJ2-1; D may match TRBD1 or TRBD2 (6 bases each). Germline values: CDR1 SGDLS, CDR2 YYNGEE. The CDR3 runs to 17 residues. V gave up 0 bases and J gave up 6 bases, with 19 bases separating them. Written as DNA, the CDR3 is TGTGCCAGCAGCGTAGAGGGGGACTTGAACTACCTCAATGAGCAGTTCTTC. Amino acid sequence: CASSVEGDLNYLNEQFF. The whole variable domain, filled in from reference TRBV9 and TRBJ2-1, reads DSGVTQTPKHLITATGQRVTLRCSPRSGDLSVYWYQQSLDQGLQFLIQYYNGEERAKGNILERFSAQQFPDLHSELNLSSLELGDSALYFCASSVEGDLNYLNEQFFGPGTRLTVL.